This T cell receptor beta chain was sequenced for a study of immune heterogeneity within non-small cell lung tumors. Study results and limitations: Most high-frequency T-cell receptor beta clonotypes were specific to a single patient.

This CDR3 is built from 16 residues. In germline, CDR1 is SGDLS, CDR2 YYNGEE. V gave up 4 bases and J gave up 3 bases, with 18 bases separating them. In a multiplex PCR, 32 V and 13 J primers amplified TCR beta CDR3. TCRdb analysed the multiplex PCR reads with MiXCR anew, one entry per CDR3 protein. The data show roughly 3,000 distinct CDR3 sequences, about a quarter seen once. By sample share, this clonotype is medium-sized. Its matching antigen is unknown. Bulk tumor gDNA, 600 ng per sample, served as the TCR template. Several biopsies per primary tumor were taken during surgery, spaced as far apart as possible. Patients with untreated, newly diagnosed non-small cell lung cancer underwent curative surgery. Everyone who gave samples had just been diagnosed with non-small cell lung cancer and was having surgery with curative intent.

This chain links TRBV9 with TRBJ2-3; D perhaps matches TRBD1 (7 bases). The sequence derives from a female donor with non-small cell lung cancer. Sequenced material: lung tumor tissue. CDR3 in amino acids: CASSPQEGARTDTQYF. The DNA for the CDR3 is TGTGCCAGCAGCCCCCAGGAGGGGGCTAGGACAGATACGCAGTATTTT. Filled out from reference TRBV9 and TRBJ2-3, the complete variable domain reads DSGVTQTPKHLITATGQRVTLRCSPRSGDLSVYWYQQSLDQGLQFLIQYYNGEERAKGNILERFSAQQFPDLHSELNLSSLELGDSALYFCASSPQEGARTDTQYFGPGTRLTVL.